The present entry profiles one T cell receptor (beta chain) with its context. TCRdb keeps only in-frame clones here, not all; method: immunoSEQ multiplex PCR. Among about 38,000 clones listed, 80% to 90% were seen once. The data were obtained in a study of PD-L1 blockade in urothelial cancer. Study in general: When patients started atezolizumab in about 2014, it was given at 1,200 mg intravenously every 3 weeks. Prior chemotherapy regimens per patient numbered 0 to 3.

Indicated time point: peripheral blood 6 weeks after treatment start. The CDR3 is 16 amino acids. CDR1 and CDR2 (germline): LNHDA, SQIVND (reference sequence). Deletions cut 6 bases from V and 2 bases from J, with 17 bases between. This sample comprised PBMCs, obtained around atezolizumab (anti-PD-L1) treatment. The TCR sequence derives from a man between 60 and 75 years old with urothelial cancer. The V and J genes are TRBV19 and TRBJ1-5, with TRBD1 as a possible D gene (5 bases). CDR3 DNA: TGTGCCAGTAGCCCAAGGAGGGTAGGGGGCAATCAGCCCCAGCATTTT. Protein sequence: CASSPRRVGGNQPQHF.